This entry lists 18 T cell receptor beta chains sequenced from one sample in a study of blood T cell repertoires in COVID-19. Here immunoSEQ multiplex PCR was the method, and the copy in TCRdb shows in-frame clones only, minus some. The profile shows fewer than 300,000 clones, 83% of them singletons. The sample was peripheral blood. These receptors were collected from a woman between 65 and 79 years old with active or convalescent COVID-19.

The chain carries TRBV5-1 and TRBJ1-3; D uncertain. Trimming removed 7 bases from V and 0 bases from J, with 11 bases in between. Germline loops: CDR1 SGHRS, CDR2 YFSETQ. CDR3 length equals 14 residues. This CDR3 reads CASQTGNSGNTIYF. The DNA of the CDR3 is TGCGCCAGCCAAACCGGGAACTCTGGAAACACCATATATTTT.

The chain's CDR3 is CASSRGTSGKETQYF. The CDR3 DNA follows: TGTGCCAGCAGTCGCGGGACTAGCGGGAAAGAGACCCAGTACTTC. The chain links TRBV2 to TRBJ2-5, with TRBD2 identical over 13 bases. CDR1 and CDR2 (germline): SNHLY, FYNNEI. This CDR3 comprises 15 residues. V dropped 5 bases and J dropped 3; count of bases not matched to a gene: 3.

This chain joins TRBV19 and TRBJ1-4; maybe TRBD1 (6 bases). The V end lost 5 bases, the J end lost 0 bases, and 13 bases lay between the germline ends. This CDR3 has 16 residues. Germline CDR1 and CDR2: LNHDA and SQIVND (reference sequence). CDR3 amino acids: CASSRTEGTTNEKLFF. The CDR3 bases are TGTGCCAGTAGTCGGACAGAGGGAACAACTAATGAAAAACTGTTTTTT.

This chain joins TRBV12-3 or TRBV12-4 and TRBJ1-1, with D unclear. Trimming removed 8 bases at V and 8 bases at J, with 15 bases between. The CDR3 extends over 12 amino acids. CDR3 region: CASAFSPGEAFF. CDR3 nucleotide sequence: TGTGCCAGCGCGTTCTCCCCCGGGGAAGCTTTCTTT.

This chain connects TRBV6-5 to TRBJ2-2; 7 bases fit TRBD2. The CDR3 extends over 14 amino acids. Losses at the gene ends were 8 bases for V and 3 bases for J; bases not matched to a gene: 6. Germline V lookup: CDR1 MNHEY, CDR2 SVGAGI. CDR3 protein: CASGGGRHTGELFF. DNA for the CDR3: TGTGCCAGCGGGGGGGGAAGGCACACCGGGGAGCTGTTTTTT.

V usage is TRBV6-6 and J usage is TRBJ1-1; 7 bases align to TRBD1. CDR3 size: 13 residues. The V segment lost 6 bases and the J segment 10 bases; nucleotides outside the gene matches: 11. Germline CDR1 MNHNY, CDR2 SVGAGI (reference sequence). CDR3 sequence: CASRRQGVGGAFF. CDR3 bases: TGTGCCAGCAGACGTCAGGGGGTAGGGGGAGCTTTCTTT.

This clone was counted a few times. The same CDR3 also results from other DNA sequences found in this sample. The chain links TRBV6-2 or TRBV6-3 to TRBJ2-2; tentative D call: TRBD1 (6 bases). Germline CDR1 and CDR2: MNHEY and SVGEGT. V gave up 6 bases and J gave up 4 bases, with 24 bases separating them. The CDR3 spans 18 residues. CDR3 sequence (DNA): TGTGCCAGCAGCCCACGGGACACAGCTCCCCTGGGCACCGGGGAGCTGTTTTTT. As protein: CASSPRDTAPLGTGELFF.

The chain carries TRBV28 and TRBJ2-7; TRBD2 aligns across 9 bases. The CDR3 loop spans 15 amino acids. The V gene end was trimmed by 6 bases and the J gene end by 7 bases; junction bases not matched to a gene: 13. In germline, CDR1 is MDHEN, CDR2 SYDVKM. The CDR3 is CASSISGRPNREQYF. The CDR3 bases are TGTGCCAGCAGCATCAGCGGGAGGCCCAATAGGGAGCAGTACTTC.

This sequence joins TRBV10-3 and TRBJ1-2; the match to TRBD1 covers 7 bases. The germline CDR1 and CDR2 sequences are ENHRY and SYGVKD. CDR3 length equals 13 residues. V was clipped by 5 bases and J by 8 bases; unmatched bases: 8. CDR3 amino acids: CAISIQGLEGYTF. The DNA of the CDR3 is TGTGCCATCAGTATACAGGGGCTGGAGGGCTACACCTTC.

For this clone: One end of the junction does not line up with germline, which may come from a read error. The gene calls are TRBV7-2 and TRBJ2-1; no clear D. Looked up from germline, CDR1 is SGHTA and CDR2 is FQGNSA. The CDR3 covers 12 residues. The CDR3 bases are TGTGCCAGCAACTTAGTCCGACTGGAGCAGTTCTTC. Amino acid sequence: CASNLVRLEQFF.

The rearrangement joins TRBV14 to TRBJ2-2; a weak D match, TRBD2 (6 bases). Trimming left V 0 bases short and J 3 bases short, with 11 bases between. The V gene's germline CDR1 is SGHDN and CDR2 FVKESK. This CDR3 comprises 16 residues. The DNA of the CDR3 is TGTGCCAGCAGCCAAGATAGAGGGACTGACACCGGGGAGCTGTTTTTT. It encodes CASSQDRGTDTGELFF.

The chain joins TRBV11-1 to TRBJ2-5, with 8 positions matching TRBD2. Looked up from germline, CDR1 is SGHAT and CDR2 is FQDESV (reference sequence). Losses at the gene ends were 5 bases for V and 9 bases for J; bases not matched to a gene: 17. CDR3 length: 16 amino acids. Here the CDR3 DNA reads TGTGCCAGCAGCCCCGCCAGGCGGGGGGCCCGTCAGGCCCAGTACTTC. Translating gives CASSPARRGARQAQYF.

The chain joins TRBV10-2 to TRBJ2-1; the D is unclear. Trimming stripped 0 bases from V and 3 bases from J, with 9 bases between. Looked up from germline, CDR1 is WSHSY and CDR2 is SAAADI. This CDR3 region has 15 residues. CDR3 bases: TGCGCCAGCAGTGAGTCGGTTAGCAGCTACAATGAGCAGTTCTTC. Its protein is CASSESVSSYNEQFF.

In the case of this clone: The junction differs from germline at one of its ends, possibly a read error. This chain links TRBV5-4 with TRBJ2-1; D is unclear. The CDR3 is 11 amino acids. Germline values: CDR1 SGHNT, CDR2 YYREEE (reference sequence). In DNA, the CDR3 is TGTGCCAGCAGCTCCGACAATAAGCAGTTCTTC. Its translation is CASSSDNKQFF.

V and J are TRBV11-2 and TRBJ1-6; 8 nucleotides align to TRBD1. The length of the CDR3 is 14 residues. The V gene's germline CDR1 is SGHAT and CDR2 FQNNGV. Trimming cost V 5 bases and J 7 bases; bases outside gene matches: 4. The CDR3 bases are TGTGCCAGCAGCCCAGGGGGCGCGAATTCACCCCTCCACTTT. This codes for CASSPGGANSPLHF.

In nucleotides, the CDR3 is TGTGCCAGCAGTTTCCGGCAGGGGGCCCAGCCCCAGCATTTT. Translation: CASSFRQGAQPQHF. V is TRBV27 and J is TRBJ1-5, with 8 bases lining up with TRBD1. This CDR3 region has 14 residues. After removal of 3 bases from V and 7 bases from J, the junction contained 5 bases not matched to a gene. From germline, CDR1 is MNHEY and CDR2 SMNVEV (reference sequence).

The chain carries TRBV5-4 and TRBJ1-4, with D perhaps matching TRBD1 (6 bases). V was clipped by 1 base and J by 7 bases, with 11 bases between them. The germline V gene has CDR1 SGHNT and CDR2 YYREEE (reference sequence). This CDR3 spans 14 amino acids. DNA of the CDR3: TGTGCCAGCAGCTTGCCAGGGGAGGGTGAAAAACTGTTTTTT. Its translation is CASSLPGEGEKLFF.

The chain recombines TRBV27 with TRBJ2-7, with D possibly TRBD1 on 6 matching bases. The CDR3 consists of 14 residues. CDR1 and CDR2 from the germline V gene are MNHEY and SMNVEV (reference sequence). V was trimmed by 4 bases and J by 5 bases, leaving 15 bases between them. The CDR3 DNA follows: TGTGCCAGCAGTTCAGCAGGGGAATTACACGAGCAGTACTTC. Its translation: CASSSAGELHEQYF.